This T cell receptor beta chain was recovered during a study of PD-1 blockade in classical Hodgkin lymphoma. Study-level results: Newly diagnosed patients were reported to start with lower TCR diversity than healthy donors.

The protocol was immunoSEQ multiplex PCR, while the TCRdb copy is restricted to in-frame clones and leaves out a portion. The sample holds around 27,000 clones, more than 70% seen once. On this clone: Its antigen is still unknown.

Time point here: cycle 4 day 1 (C4D1), after 6 weeks of nivolumab. Each patient relapsed following autologous stem cell transplantation, and prior brentuximab vedotin exposure differed. Purified CD4+ T cells were obtained from thawed PBMCs through magnetic negative selection. Specimen: CD4+ T cells from blood, collected before the fourth cycle of nivolumab. This TCR was sampled from a human donor with classical Hodgkin lymphoma.

CDR3 sequence: CSVDQREGNEQFF. Written as DNA, the CDR3 is TGCAGCGTTGACCAGCGGGAGGGGAATGAGCAGTTCTTC. The rearrangement joins TRBV29-1 to TRBJ2-1; the match to TRBD2 covers 10 bases. The CDR3 consists of 13 residues. The V gene end was trimmed by 3 bases and the J gene end by 7 bases; junction bases not matched to a gene: 3. Germline V gives CDR1 SQVTM, CDR2 ANQGSEA.